A selection of T cell receptor beta chains follows, all from one sample in a study of OX40 agonist ivuxolimab in advanced cancers. This table comes from immunoSEQ multiplex PCR, and its TCRdb copy is limited to in-frame clones, with some not included. The table records about 54,000 clones, roughly 86% of them present only once. The source was CD4+ or CD8+ T cells sorted from blood, collected in a trial of the OX40 agonist ivuxolimab. These TCRs come from an adult with an advanced solid tumor such as melanoma, head and neck, liver or kidney cancer. The CDR3 runs from the conserved cysteine through the conserved F or W. The D gene is left open where the match is weak. Rows give clone size only sometimes, using once, few, many, or a class for an expanded clone.

D: TRBD1
J: TRBJ2-7
length: 14
V: TRBV11-3
size: -
DNA: TGTGCCAGCAGCCCACCGGACAGGGAAGGCGAGCAGTACTTC
CDR3: CASSPPDREGEQYF

D: -
J: TRBJ2-1
length: 13
V: TRBV2
size: few
DNA: TGTGCCAGCAGTTTGGCTAGCTACAATGAGCAGTTCTTC
CDR3: CASSLASYNEQFF

D: -
J: TRBJ1-3
length: 14
V: TRBV5-4
size: once
DNA: TGTGCCAGCAGCCCGGGAGGGGCTGGAAACACCATATATTTT
CDR3: CASSPGGAGNTIYF

D: -
J: TRBJ1-5
length: 15
V: TRBV6-5
size: once
DNA: TGTGCCAGCAGCCAGTTGATGGGTAGCAATCAGCCCCAGCATTTT
CDR3: CASSQLMGSNQPQHF

D: -
J: TRBJ1-1
length: 12
V: TRBV29-1
size: -
DNA: TGCAGCTTTGACCCAGTCGGAACTGAAGCTTTCTTT
CDR3: CSFDPVGTEAFF

D: -
J: TRBJ1-1
length: 14
V: TRBV28
size: once
DNA: TGTGCCAGCAGTTCTGGAGCAGGCAGGACTGAAGCTTTCTTT
CDR3: CASSSGAGRTEAFF

D: -
J: TRBJ2-1
length: 14
V: TRBV15
size: few
DNA: TGTGCCACCAGCAGAAAATCCCCCTACAATGAGCAGTTCTTC
CDR3: CATSRKSPYNEQFF

D: -
J: TRBJ2-7
length: 11
V: TRBV28
size: -
DNA: TGTGCCAGCAGTTTAAGGTACGAGCAGTACTTC
CDR3: CASSLRYEQYF

D: -
J: TRBJ2-2
length: 11
V: TRBV20-1
size: -
DNA: TGCAGTGCGAGGACCGGCGGGGAGCTGTTTTTT
CDR3: CSARTGGELFF

D: TRBD2
J: TRBJ2-3
length: 14
V: TRBV11-2
size: -
DNA: TGTGCCAGCAGAACGGGACTAGACACAGATACGCAGTATTTT
CDR3: CASRTGLDTDTQYF

D: -
J: TRBJ2-6
length: 15
V: TRBV7-2
size: few
DNA: TGTGCCAGCAGCTTACTGCTTCCTGGGGCCAACGTCCTGACTTTC
CDR3: CASSLLLPGANVLTF

D: -
J: TRBJ2-3
length: 13
V: TRBV6-1
size: -
DNA: TGTGCCAGCAGGGACGTTAGCACAGATACGCAGTATTTT
CDR3: CASRDVSTDTQYF

D: -
J: TRBJ2-5
length: 14
V: TRBV5-1
size: -
DNA: TGCGCCAGCAGCTTGGAACAGGGTGGGGAGACCCAGTACTTC
CDR3: CASSLEQGGETQYF

D: -
J: TRBJ1-1
length: 12
V: TRBV10-2
size: -
DNA: TGCGCCAGCGGCGCTTCTGAAGGTGAAGCTTTCTTT
CDR3: CASGASEGEAFF

D: TRBD2
J: TRBJ2-6
length: 17
V: TRBV7-2
size: -
DNA: TGTGCCAGCAGCCCGGGGGGGGCCCTCTCTGGGGCCAACGTCCTGACTTTC
CDR3: CASSPGGALSGANVLTF

D: -
J: TRBJ1-1
length: 16
V: TRBV28
size: -
DNA: TGTGCCAGCAGTTTAAGAAGGGGGGCAAGGGACACTGAAGCTTTCTTT
CDR3: CASSLRRGARDTEAFF

D: -
J: TRBJ1-2
length: 12
V: TRBV25-1
size: -
DNA: TGTGCCAGCAGTCTCTCAGGGATGCGCTACACCTTC
CDR3: CASSLSGMRYTF

D: TRBD1
J: TRBJ1-1
length: 14
V: TRBV5-4
size: -
DNA: TGTGCCAGCAGCTTCGACAGGGAGGGCACTGAAGCTTTCTTT
CDR3: CASSFDREGTEAFF

D: -
J: TRBJ2-7
length: 18
V: TRBV21-1
size: -
DNA: TGTGCCAGCAGCGGGCGACAGGGGGCGCATTTGATCTCCTACGAGCAGTACTTC
CDR3: CASSGRQGAHLISYEQYF

D: -
J: TRBJ2-2
length: 17
V: TRBV4-1
size: -
DNA: TGCGCCAGCAGCCAAGAAGGGTGGGGGGCTAACACCGGGGAGCTGTTTTTT
CDR3: CASSQEGWGANTGELFF

D: TRBD1
J: TRBJ2-7
length: 15
V: TRBV5-1
size: -
DNA: TGCGCCAGCAGCTACTCCGGGACAGGGATCTACGAGCAGTACTTC
CDR3: CASSYSGTGIYEQYF

D: -
J: TRBJ1-2
length: 15
V: TRBV4-1
size: once
DNA: TGCGCCAGCAGCCAATTCGGACCATCCCCCTATGGCTACACCTTC
CDR3: CASSQFGPSPYGYTF